This entry concerns a single T cell receptor (beta chain). This sample stems from a study of shared clonotypes between healthy human individuals. V shed 0 bases and J 5 bases; nucleotides not matched to a gene: 4. The CDR3 length is 14 residues. CDR1 and CDR2 from the germline V gene are SGHAT and FQNNGV. TCRdb's copy holds only in-frame clones and misses some; the assay was immunoSEQ multiplex PCR. The sample lists about 480,000 clones, about four fifths occurring once. This chain uses TRBV11-2 with TRBJ2-7, with 7 nucleotides matching TRBD2. The sample comprised PBMCs. This receptor was identified in a woman between 35 and 50 years old in good health. Some clones in this sample may be carry-over from other donors' samples. The CDR3 bases are TGTGCCAGCAGCTTAGACGGGAGGAAAAACGAGCAGTACTTC. Encoded protein: CASSLDGRKNEQYF.